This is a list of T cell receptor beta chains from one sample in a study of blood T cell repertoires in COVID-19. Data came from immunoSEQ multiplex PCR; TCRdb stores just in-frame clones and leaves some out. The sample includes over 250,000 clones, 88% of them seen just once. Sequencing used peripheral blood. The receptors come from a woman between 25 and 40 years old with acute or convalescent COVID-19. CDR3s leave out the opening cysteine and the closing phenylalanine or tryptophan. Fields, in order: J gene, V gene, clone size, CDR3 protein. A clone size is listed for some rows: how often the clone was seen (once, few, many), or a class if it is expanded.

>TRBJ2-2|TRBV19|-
ASSAFGTPGQGGELF
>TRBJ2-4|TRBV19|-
ASSSGQGQAKNIQY
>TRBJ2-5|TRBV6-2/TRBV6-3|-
ASSYEAGTRRETQY
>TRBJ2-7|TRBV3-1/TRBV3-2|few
ASSPGGAWYEQY
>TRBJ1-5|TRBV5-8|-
ASREGHNQPQH
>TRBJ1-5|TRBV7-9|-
ASSATGNQPQH
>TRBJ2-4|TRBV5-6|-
ASSFLGLAGGGGENIQY
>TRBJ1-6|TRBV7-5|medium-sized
ARKTGKGSPLH
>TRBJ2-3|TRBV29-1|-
SVGLAVTDTQY
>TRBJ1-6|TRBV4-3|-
ASSQVGDSSPLH
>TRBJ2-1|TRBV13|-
ASSLGAGALEQF
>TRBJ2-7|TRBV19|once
ASSASGGYEQY